This T cell receptor (beta chain) is drawn from a study of T cell clusters in autoimmune cytopenias. Study-level results: TRB repertoire shifts in secondary cytopenia and chronic lymphocytic leukemia mostly reflected lymphoma, not autoimmunity. Primary autoimmune cytopenia patients seemingly lacked the physiological T cell clusters found in healthy donors.

The germline gives CDR1 MNHEY, CDR2 SVGAGI. The CDR3 loop spans 16 amino acids. One tube held mixed TRB-A and TRB-B primer pools for touch-down PCR. TCRdb re-called the multiplex PCR reads and gives one entry per CDR3 protein, without DNA. The sample has about 4,900 distinct CDR3 sequences, and its top ten clones hold around 19%. In terms of frequency, this clonotype is medium-sized (0.01 to 0.1%). What it binds is not known. Each sample's input was 250 to 300 ng genomic DNA, approximately 37,500 genome equivalents. The chain employs TRBV6-5 and TRBJ1-3; with no DNA, the TCRdb D assignment of TRBD1 cannot be verified. The receptor comes from a human donor with an autoimmune cytopenia or autoimmune hepatitis (not recorded which). The sequencing sample was made of peripheral blood. The CDR3 sequence is CASSYGAARAGNTIYF.